Listed here are 11 T cell receptor beta chains from one sample, sequenced in a study of OX40 agonist ivuxolimab in advanced cancers. The assay was immunoSEQ multiplex PCR, and TCRdb's table has in-frame clones only and misses some. The sample has 80,000 to 100,000 clones, approximately 94% seen once. The sample consisted of CD4+ or CD8+ T cells sorted from blood, taken in a trial of the OX40 agonist ivuxolimab. These receptors came from an adult with an advanced solid tumor such as melanoma, head and neck, liver or kidney cancer.

The genes are TRBV11-3 and TRBJ1-1; D not resolved. The germline CDR1 and CDR2 sequences are SGHNT and YENEEA. The CDR3 runs to 14 residues. V was clipped by 0 bases and J by 1 base, with 6 bases between them. CDR3 loop: CASSLDGPNTEAFF. The DNA of the CDR3 is TGTGCCAGCAGCTTAGATGGCCCGAACACTGAAGCTTTCTTT.

The chain uses TRBV6-1 and TRBJ2-7; perhaps TRBD2 as D (7 bases). This CDR3 has 14 amino acids. Per the germline V gene, CDR1 is MNHNS and CDR2 is SASEGT. The V gene lost 5 bases and the J gene lost 5 bases, with 16 bases spanning the gap. CDR3 residues: CASSTRGGGDEQYF. CDR3 nucleotides: TGTGCCAGCAGTACCCGAGGGGGGGGAGACGAGCAGTACTTC.

The chain links TRBV15 to TRBJ2-5, with TRBD1 matching over 7 bases. Germline loops: CDR1 LNHNV, CDR2 YYDKDF (reference sequence). CDR3 length: 16 amino acids. Trimming cost V 4 bases and J 4 bases; bases outside gene matches: 12. CDR3 protein: CATSTSRTGDRETQYF. The CDR3 DNA follows: TGTGCCACCAGCACCTCACGAACAGGGGACAGAGAGACCCAGTACTTC.

This sequence joins TRBV28 and TRBJ2-1; unclear D gene. V lost 6 bases, J lost 4 bases, and 4 bases lay in between. The CDR3 runs to 11 residues. Germline-derived CDR1 and CDR2 are MDHEN and SYDVKM. This chain's CDR3 is CASRTYNEQFF. CDR3 in DNA: TGTGCCAGCAGGACGTACAATGAGCAGTTCTTC.

The table lists this clone with a count of one. The chain has TRBV18 and TRBJ1-3; no clear D. Trimming took off 5 bases at V and 0 bases at J, with 8 bases between the two ends. Germline CDR1 is KGHSH and CDR2 is LQKENI. CDR3 length: 14 residues. CDR3 bases: TGTGCCAGCTCAGAACAGTCCTCTGGAAACACCATATATTTT. This encodes CASSEQSSGNTIYF.

V is TRBV5-6 and J is TRBJ2-5; 8 bases map to TRBD1. CDR3 length equals 16 residues. Trimming took 1 base from V and 2 from J; bases not matched to a gene: 7. Germline CDR1 and CDR2: SGHDT and YYEEEE. CDR3 in DNA: TGTGCCAGCAGCTTGACCGGACAGGGCAGGCAAGAGACCCAGTACTTC. This translates into CASSLTGQGRQETQYF. Using reference TRBV5-6 and TRBJ2-5 for the parts outside the CDR3, the full variable domain is DAGVTQSPTHLIKTRGQQVTLRCSPKSGHDTVSWYQQALGQGPQFIFQYYEEEERQRGNFPDRFSGHQFPNYSSELNVNALLLGDSALYLCASSLTGQGRQETQYFGPGTRLLVL.

V usage is TRBV6-6 and J usage is TRBJ2-1; D unclear. The CDR3 is 12 amino acids. From germline, CDR1 is MNHNY and CDR2 SVGAGI (reference sequence). V was clipped by 5 bases and J by 5 bases, with 7 bases between them. The CDR3 nucleotides are TGTGCCAGCAGTCGAACGAACAATGAGCAGTTCTTC. It encodes CASSRTNNEQFF.

The chain employs TRBV5-6 and TRBJ2-3; D may match TRBD1 or TRBD2 (6 bases each). V was pared by 3 bases and J by 2 bases, with 10 bases between. Germline V gives CDR1 SGHDT, CDR2 YYEEEE. There are 14 residues in the CDR3. CDR3 residues: CASSYGGLTDTQYF. In nucleotides, the CDR3 is TGTGCCAGCAGCTACGGGGGCCTCACAGATACGCAGTATTTT.

The rearrangement joins TRBV7-8 to TRBJ2-7; D unclear. CDR3 length equals 15 residues. The germline V gene has CDR1 SGHVS and CDR2 FQNEAQ. V gave up 7 bases and J gave up 1 base, with 17 bases separating them. CDR3 sequence: CASTLQRGESYEQYF. The CDR3 DNA reads as TGTGCCAGCACCCTCCAACGTGGCGAATCCTACGAGCAGTACTTC.

The chain uses TRBV6-6 and TRBJ2-5; D not resolved. The V gene lost 6 bases and the J gene lost 3 bases, with 5 bases spanning the gap. This CDR3 has 11 amino acids. Per germline, CDR1 MNHNY and CDR2 SVGAGI (reference sequence). In DNA form, the CDR3 reads TGTGCCAGCAGGTCAGAAGAGACCCAGTACTTC. This encodes CASRSEETQYF.

The chain is built from TRBV29-1 and TRBJ1-5, with a possible D match to TRBD1 (6 bases). The CDR3 runs to 15 residues. V was clipped by 4 bases and J by 1 base, with 14 bases between them. Germline CDR1 is SQVTM and CDR2 is ANQGSEA. The CDR3 loop reads CSVVGGQKSNQPQHF. Here the CDR3 DNA reads TGCAGCGTTGTAGGGGGGCAGAAGAGCAATCAGCCCCAGCATTTT.